This T cell receptor beta chain was captured in a study of T cells of healthy individuals. One entry per CDR3 protein results from TCRdb running MiXCR on the 5' RACE reads. The top ten hold about 7.5% of the sample, which has 65,000 to 95,000 distinct CDR3 sequences, about 5.5% seen once. The CDR3 is made up of 15 amino acids. V lost 1 base and J 4 bases, leaving 14 bases between the germline ends. Per the germline V gene, CDR1 is SGHTA and CDR2 is FQGNSA. This clonotype showed up many times. This sequence joins TRBV7-2 and TRBJ2-7; D is possibly TRBD2 (7 bases). The TCR comes from a female donor in good health. The CDR3 DNA follows: TGTGCCAGCAGCTTAGGCAGAGGGGGGGGATACGAGCAGTACTTC. Encoded protein: CASSLGRGGGYEQYF.